The present T cell receptor beta chain was sequenced within a study of T cell repertoires in cytomegalovirus infection. CDR1 is MRHNA, CDR2 SNTAGT, per germline. Trimming took 7 bases from V and 5 from J, leaving 10 bases between them. CDR3 size: 12 residues. From the reads, TCRdb called clonotypes with MiXCR, one entry per CDR3 protein. Among roughly 860,000 distinct CDR3 sequences, over 25% were seen once, and the ten largest hold roughly 12%. This clonotype was counted only a few times. Its antigen remains unknown. The sample here was cultured CD8+ T cells from PBMCs, taken from culture after CMV antigen stimulation. The gene calls are TRBV6-4 and TRBJ2-3; no firm D call. The clonotype comes from a human donor in good health (CMV status not recorded). Some clones in this sample may be carry-over from other donors' samples. The CDR3 reads CASTKLVDTQYF. CDR3 sequence (DNA): TGTGCCAGCACCAAACTTGTAGATACGCAGTATTTT.